Each of the 20 T cell receptor beta chains below was sequenced from the same sample in a study of T cell changes during pregnancy in multiple sclerosis. Assay used: immunoSEQ multiplex PCR; TCRdb lists only in-frame clones, some missing. Of about 50,000 clones listed, around 92% were seen once; the top ten hold roughly 0.81%. Sequences were derived from CD4+ T cells from peripheral blood mononuclear cells, sampled in the third trimester of pregnancy. Receptor source: a female donor with multiple sclerosis, enrolled in a pregnancy study.

This clone occurred once. The genes are TRBV9 and TRBJ2-3, with TRBD2 identical over 13 bases. The J segment lost 4 bases and the V segment lost 4 bases, leaving 3 bases of the junction unmatched. Germline V gives CDR1 SGDLS, CDR2 YYNGEE. The CDR3 extends over 15 amino acids. Here the CDR3 reads CASSKLAGGPDTQYF. The CDR3 DNA reads as TGTGCCAGCAGCAAACTAGCGGGGGGGCCAGATACGCAGTATTTT.

This rearrangement joins TRBV18 to TRBJ1-1; no clear D. V shed 2 bases and J shed 1 base, with 11 bases lying between them. The germline gives CDR1 KGHSH, CDR2 LQKENI. The CDR3 is made up of 15 amino acids. This CDR3 is CASSPFQASNTEAFF. CDR3 DNA sequence: TGTGCCAGCTCACCATTTCAGGCATCGAACACTGAAGCTTTCTTT.

This clone appeared a single time. The chain joins TRBV10-3 to TRBJ1-4; D is ambiguous. Germline V lookup: CDR1 ENHRY, CDR2 SYGVKD. The CDR3 consists of 16 residues. V was pared by 0 bases and J by 0 bases, with 8 bases between. CDR3 loop: CAISESNRATNEKLFF. The CDR3 coding sequence is TGTGCCATCAGTGAGTCGAACCGAGCAACTAATGAAAAACTGTTTTTT.

The rearrangement joins TRBV12-5 to TRBJ2-1; 7 bases align to TRBD2. V dropped 5 bases and J dropped 9; count of bases not matched to a gene: 7. The CDR3 extends over 13 amino acids. Germline CDR1 reads LGHNT; CDR2 reads FRNRAP. CDR3 DNA sequence: TGTGCTAGTGGTCTACGGGGGGAGGGTGAGCAGTTCTTC. It translates to CASGLRGEGEQFF.

This rearrangement joins TRBV6-7 to TRBJ2-7; D is unresolved. TRBV6-7 is given ORF status, its function remaining uncertain. With 9 bases removed from V and 2 bases from J, the gap between germline ends came to 11 bases. The CDR3 is 12 amino acids. CDR3: CARDIRAYEQYF. Here the CDR3 DNA reads TGTGCCAGAGACATTCGCGCCTACGAGCAGTACTTC.

This chain links TRBV15 with TRBJ1-4, with 7 bases lining up with TRBD1. The V segment lost 0 bases and the J segment 8 bases; nucleotides outside the gene matches: 6. The CDR3 runs 15 residues. Per germline, CDR1 LNHNV and CDR2 YYDKDF (reference sequence). The CDR3 sequence is CATSRELSGGEKLFF. CDR3 sequence (DNA): TGTGCCACCAGCAGAGAGCTGTCAGGGGGAGAAAAACTGTTTTTT.

The J gene is TRBJ1-2, the V gene TRBV5-8, with D unresolved. V was trimmed by 1 base and J by 5 bases, leaving 6 bases between them. This CDR3 is built from 12 residues. CDR1 and CDR2 (germline): SGHTS, YDEGEE. In nucleotides, the CDR3 is TGTGCCAGCAGCTTGACACCTTATGGCTACACCTTC. This codes for CASSLTPYGYTF.

V and J are TRBV9 and TRBJ1-2; D remains ambiguous. V was shortened by 6 bases and J by 7 bases, with 13 bases between the two germline ends. Germline CDR1 reads SGDLS; CDR2 reads YYNGEE. The CDR3 runs 12 residues. The CDR3 region has the DNA TGTGCCAGCAACTCCGAAGGAGGTGGCTACACCTTC. Protein: CASNSEGGGYTF.

The sample holds a few counts of this clone. The V gene is TRBV4-3, the J gene TRBJ2-3; D is unresolved. Per germline, CDR1 LGHNA and CDR2 YSLEER. The CDR3 length is 11 residues. Trimming took 5 bases from V and 7 from J, leaving 7 bases between them. The CDR3 bases are TGCGCCAGCAGCGAGGAAAATACGCAGTATTTT. Translation: CASSEENTQYF.

This chain connects TRBV7-2 to TRBJ1-2, with 9 bases aligning to TRBD1. The ends lost 4 bases at V and 8 bases at J; junction bases unmatched: 8. The CDR3 totals 14 residues. Germline lookup yields CDR1 SGHTA and CDR2 FQGNSA. The CDR3 reads CASSYRRQGVGYTF. The CDR3 DNA follows: TGTGCCAGCAGCTACCGAAGACAGGGGGTAGGCTACACCTTC. The whole variable domain, filled in from reference TRBV7-2 and TRBJ1-2, reads GAGVSQSPSNKVTEKGKDVELRCDPISGHTALYWYRQSLGQGLEFLIYFQGNSAPDKSGLPSDRFSAERTGGSVSTLTIQRTQQEDSAVYLCASSYRRQGVGYTFGSGTRLTVV.

CDR3 region: CSVGTKLAKNIQYF. DNA of the CDR3: TGCAGCGTTGGGACAAAACTAGCCAAAAACATTCAGTACTTC. The genes are TRBV29-1 and TRBJ2-4, with a tentative D call TRBD1 (5 bases). V lost 4 bases to trimming and J lost 0 bases, with 10 bases between them. This CDR3 comprises 14 residues. Germline V gene lookup returns CDR1 SQVTM and CDR2 ANQGSEA.

The genes are TRBV19 and TRBJ2-1, with TRBD2 identical over 16 bases. The CDR3 loop spans 17 amino acids. Germline V gene lookup returns CDR1 LNHDA and CDR2 SQIVND (reference sequence). V lost 6 bases, J lost 9 bases, and 11 bases stayed unmatched. CDR3 bases: TGTGCCAGTAGCAAGAAGGGGACTAGCGGGGGGGCCAGTGAGCAGTTCTTC. Amino acid sequence: CASSKKGTSGGASEQFF.

The chain links TRBV7-3 to TRBJ2-7, with 7 bases matching TRBD1. The CDR3 runs to 14 residues. Looked up from germline, CDR1 is SGHTA and CDR2 is FQGTGA. Trimming removed 1 base from V and 3 bases from J; junction bases left unmatched: 3. The CDR3 protein is CASSLRPGGYEQYF. DNA for the CDR3: TGTGCCAGCAGCTTAAGGCCAGGGGGCTACGAGCAGTACTTC.

The gene calls are TRBV18 and TRBJ2-5; D may be TRBD1 (5 bases). The CDR3 is 15 amino acids. Deletions cut 3 bases from V and 4 bases from J, with 15 bases between. The germline gives CDR1 KGHSH, CDR2 LQKENI. In nucleotides, the CDR3 is TGTGCCAGCTCACCGCCAGGGAAGGTTCGAGAGACCCAGTACTTC. This gives the protein CASSPPGKVRETQYF.

The chain couples TRBV7-6 to TRBJ2-3; 15 bases are a match to TRBD2. The CDR3 length is 15 residues. The germline CDR1 and CDR2 sequences are SGHVS and FNYEAQ. With 8 bases clipped from V and 7 bases from J, the junction kept 7 bases outside the gene matches. The chain's CDR3 is CASGSGLAGGNTQYF. The CDR3 DNA is TGTGCCAGCGGTTCGGGACTAGCGGGGGGAAATACGCAGTATTTT.

The rearrangement uses TRBV5-1 and TRBJ2-3; D ambiguous. Germline values: CDR1 SGHRS, CDR2 YFSETQ. Between the trimmed V and J ends, which lost 6 bases and 0 bases, there was a span of 5 bases. This CDR3 has 12 amino acids. The CDR3 sequence is CASKSSTDTQYF. The CDR3 coding sequence is TGCGCCAGCAAGAGTAGCACAGATACGCAGTATTTT.

This rearrangement joins TRBV5-4 to TRBJ2-6; D is unclear. Deletions cut 0 bases from V and 2 bases from J, with 6 bases between. Germline V CDR1 and CDR2: SGHNT, YYREEE (reference sequence). This CDR3 contains 15 residues. The CDR3 sequence is CASSLAVTGANVLTF. The CDR3, as DNA: TGTGCCAGCAGCTTGGCGGTTACTGGGGCCAACGTCCTGACTTTC.

The chain combines TRBV7-9 with TRBJ1-1; 10 bases agree with TRBD1. The CDR3 runs 15 residues. Germline V gene data show CDR1 as SEHNR and CDR2 as FQNEAQ (reference sequence). Trimming removed 1 base from V and 5 bases from J; junction bases left unmatched: 4. In DNA, the CDR3 is TGTGCCAGCAGCTTAGGACAGGGGGCTAATACTGAAGCTTTCTTT. Its protein product is CASSLGQGANTEAFF.

J is TRBJ1-5 and V is TRBV19; 9 nucleotides line up with TRBD1. The ends lost 5 bases at V and 6 bases at J; junction bases unmatched: 17. The CDR3 loop spans 18 amino acids. The germline V gene encodes CDR1 LNHDA and CDR2 SQIVND (reference sequence). CDR3 sequence reads: CASSPHISGQGPTQPQHF. Here the CDR3 DNA reads TGTGCCAGTAGTCCTCATATTTCGGGACAGGGTCCGACTCAGCCCCAGCATTTT.

The chain uses TRBV7-6 and TRBJ2-3; TRBD1 matches 11 bases. J gave up 0 bases and V 2 bases, and 16 bases lay outside the gene matches. The germline V gene encodes CDR1 SGHVS and CDR2 FNYEAQ. This CDR3 is 21 amino acids long. The CDR3 bases are TGTGCCAGCAGCTTACTACCAGAACCCGGGACAGGGGGTTCTAGCACAGATACGCAGTATTTT. It encodes CASSLLPEPGTGGSSTDTQYF.